The 23 T cell receptor beta chains reported below all come from one sample, sequenced in a study of T-cell memory formation after mild COVID-19. One entry per CDR3 protein, called by TCRdb with MiXCR from the 5' RACE reads. The sample lists around 130,000 distinct CDR3 sequences; approximately 5.9% were seen once. What was sequenced was PBMCs or a T cell subset sorted from them (not recorded which). The receptors here all came from an adult woman who had mild COVID-19 (a few samples of this study predate the infection). Cell type and time point are not known.

In its sample, this clonotype was seen many times. The chain uses TRBV12-3 or TRBV12-4 and TRBJ1-1, with TRBD1 identical over 9 bases. The CDR3 sequence is 16 residues long. The trim removed 6 bases at V and 4 bases at J, leaving 12 bases unmatched. CDR3 loop: CASSQPGQGLSTEAFF. The CDR3 DNA reads as TGTGCCAGCAGCCAACCAGGACAGGGGCTTAGCACTGAAGCTTTCTTT.

The rearrangement joins TRBV6-2 or TRBV6-3 to TRBJ2-3; D remains ambiguous. Deletions cut 2 bases from V and 2 bases from J, with 11 bases between. This CDR3 is 15 amino acids long. Per germline, CDR1 MNHEY and CDR2 SVGEGT. The CDR3 DNA is TGTGCCAGCAGTTACGTAAGGACCCACACAGATACGCAGTATTTT. It specifies CASSYVRTHTDTQYF.

This clonotype was observed many times. The V gene is TRBV7-2, the J gene TRBJ1-5; D gene ambiguous. Trimming removed 5 bases from V and 0 bases from J, with 17 bases in between. Germline V CDR1 and CDR2: SGHTA, FQGNSA. This CDR3 has 17 residues. The CDR3 nucleotides read TGTGCCAGCAGCCCGGCCCCGACATCATATAGCAATCAGCCCCAGCATTTT. It specifies CASSPAPTSYSNQPQHF.

This clonotype occurred many times. The chain recombines TRBV12-3 or TRBV12-4 with TRBJ1-1; the D gene is possibly TRBD1 (5 bases). V dropped 2 bases and J dropped 5 bases, with 12 bases sitting between them. The CDR3 has 14 residues. The CDR3 DNA is TGTGCCAGCAGTTTATCGGCCGGGGGGACTGAAGCTTTCTTT. Translated, it gives CASSLSAGGTEAFF.

The V gene is TRBV4-2, the J gene TRBJ2-3, with 7 bases fitting TRBD2. Germline V gene data show CDR1 as LGHNA and CDR2 as YNFKEQ. This CDR3 spans 16 amino acids. Trimming took 0 bases from V and 2 from J; bases not matched to a gene: 5. The CDR3 protein is CASSQEGGRATDTQYF. CDR3 in DNA: TGTGCCAGCAGCCAAGAGGGGGGGAGGGCCACAGATACGCAGTATTTT.

This sequence joins TRBV7-2 and TRBJ2-3; 15 bases agree with TRBD2. Trimming at V came to 2 bases and at J to 5 bases, leaving 5 bases not matched to a gene. The CDR3 is 17 residues long. Looked up from germline, CDR1 is SGHTA and CDR2 is FQGNSA. The CDR3 DNA is TGTGCCAGCAGCTTATCGGGGGGACTAGCGGGAGGAGATACGCAGTATTTT. This encodes CASSLSGGLAGGDTQYF. The variable domain in full, with the rest retrieved from reference TRBV7-2 and TRBJ2-3, is GAGVSQSPSNKVTEKGKDVELRCDPISGHTALYWYRQSLGQGLEFLIYFQGNSAPDKSGLPSDRFSAERTGGSVSTLTIQRTQQEDSAVYLCASSLSGGLAGGDTQYFGPGTRLTVL.

This clonotype was counted ten times or more. This chain connects TRBV25-1 to TRBJ2-3, with D perhaps matching TRBD2 (6 bases). The germline V gene encodes CDR1 MGHDK and CDR2 SYGVNS. V shed 8 bases and J shed 2 bases, with 14 bases lying between them. This CDR3 spans 14 amino acids. This chain's CDR3 is CASGLRDLTDTQYF. CDR3 bases: TGTGCCAGCGGACTGCGGGATCTCACAGATACGCAGTATTTT.

This clonotype was seen repeatedly, ten times or more. V usage is TRBV12-3 or TRBV12-4 and J usage is TRBJ2-3, with TRBD2 matching over 8 bases. The CDR3 spans 14 residues. V trimming: 2 bases; J trimming: 4 bases; junction bases outside the gene matches: 2. The CDR3 DNA sequence: TGTGCCAGCAGTTTAAGGGGACTAGCAGATACGCAGTATTTT. Protein product: CASSLRGLADTQYF.

This clonotype was counted only a few times. The V and J genes are TRBV5-1 and TRBJ2-3; D is tentatively TRBD1 or TRBD2 (6 bases each). The CDR3 runs to 15 residues. Per the germline V gene, CDR1 is SGHRS and CDR2 is YFSETQ. Deletions cut 1 base from V and 5 bases from J, with 14 bases between. This CDR3 reads CASSLLGGRGDTQYF. In DNA, the CDR3 is TGCGCCAGCAGCTTGTTGGGGGGCCGGGGAGATACGCAGTATTTT.

V usage is TRBV6-5 and J usage is TRBJ1-1; D possibly corresponds to TRBD1 (5 bases). This CDR3 has 15 amino acids. In germline, CDR1 is MNHEY, CDR2 SVGAGI. The V gene lost 2 bases and the J gene lost 4 bases, with 14 bases spanning the gap. The CDR3 nucleotides read TGTGCCAGCAGTTACCGTTGGGCAGGGTCCACTGAAGCTTTCTTT. It translates to CASSYRWAGSTEAFF.

This clonotype was detected a few times. At one of its ends the junction is not consistent with the germline gene, which may arise from a read error. V and J are TRBV6-5 and TRBJ1-2; 7 bases align to TRBD1. CDR1 MNHEY and CDR2 SVGAGI come from the germline V gene. The CDR3 is 13 amino acids. CDR3 protein: CATRGGATYAYTF. Written as DNA, the CDR3 is TGTGCCACCAGGGGGGGGGCCACCTATGCCTACACCTTC.

This chain joins TRBV5-4 and TRBJ2-7; no definite D call. V lost 2 bases and J 0 bases, leaving 9 bases between the germline ends. Germline CDR1 is SGHNT and CDR2 is YYREEE (reference sequence). This CDR3 is built from 14 residues. The CDR3 sequence: CASSFRPDSYEQYF. Written as DNA, the CDR3 is TGTGCCAGCAGCTTTCGACCGGACTCCTACGAGCAGTACTTC.

This rearrangement joins TRBV2 to TRBJ1-2; D unresolved. The CDR3 is 12 residues long. The V gene lost 7 bases and the J gene lost 2 bases, with 8 bases spanning the gap. CDR1 SNHLY and CDR2 FYNNEI come from the germline V gene. CDR3 nucleotide sequence: TGTGCCAGCAAAAAGGAGAACTATGGCTACACCTTC. It encodes CASKKENYGYTF.

This clonotype was seen at least ten times. J is TRBJ2-7 and V is TRBV6-6, with a possible D match to TRBD2 (5 bases). CDR1 MNHNY and CDR2 SVGAGI come from the germline V gene (reference sequence). Between the trimmed V and J ends, which lost 0 bases and 2 bases, there was a span of 11 bases. CDR3 length: 15 residues. CDR3 sequence (DNA): TGTGCCAGCAGTTACTCGTCTAGCTCCCCCTACGAGCAGTACTTC. It translates to CASSYSSSSPYEQYF.

This clonotype was observed at least ten times. This chain links TRBV6-2 or TRBV6-3 with TRBJ2-1; D possibly matches TRBD1 or TRBD2 (5 bases each). V was clipped by 7 bases and J by 7 bases, with 14 bases between them. The CDR3 is 13 residues long. Germline-derived CDR1 and CDR2 are MNHEY and SVGEGT. CDR3 residues: CASKGLAKNEQFF. The CDR3 region has the DNA TGTGCCAGCAAGGGGCTAGCCAAGAATGAGCAGTTCTTC.

V and J are TRBV20-1 and TRBJ2-1, with a possible D match to TRBD2 (6 bases). The V end lost 3 bases, the J end lost 3 bases, and 15 bases lay between the germline ends. Germline CDR1 reads DFQATT; CDR2 reads SNEGSKA (reference sequence). This CDR3 contains 15 residues. For the CDR3, the DNA is TGCAGTGCTAGCGGGGGTTACAAGGTCTACAATGAGCAGTTCTTC. Its protein is CSASGGYKVYNEQFF.

This clonotype was seen only a few times. The chain has TRBV6-1 and TRBJ1-6; tentatively, D is TRBD1 (6 bases). V was clipped by 2 bases and J by 7 bases, with 21 bases between them. This CDR3 is 18 amino acids long. CDR1 MNHNS and CDR2 SASEGT come from the germline V gene. The CDR3 DNA reads TGTGCCAGCAGTGAAATGCCTTCGTATGGGACAATAAATTCACCCCTCCACTTT. Translating gives CASSEMPSYGTINSPLHF.

Concerning this clonotype: A much bigger clone sits one base away, suggesting this may be a read error. The chain links TRBV4-2 to TRBJ2-7; TRBD1 is a possible D gene (8 bases). Trimming removed 6 bases at V and 7 bases at J, with 19 bases between. This CDR3 is 14 amino acids long. Germline V gene sequence: CDR1 LGHNA, CDR2 YNFKEQ. In DNA, the CDR3 is TGTGCCAGCAGACAACCCGGACAGGGAGGGGAGCAGTACTTC. Its translation: CASRQPGQGGEQYF.

This clonotype has a handful of counts. This chain joins TRBV20-1 and TRBJ1-2; 10 bases are a match to TRBD1. Trimming at V came to 3 bases and at J to 5 bases, leaving 9 bases not matched to a gene. This CDR3 spans 15 amino acids. CDR1 and CDR2 (germline): DFQATT, SNEGSKA (reference sequence). The CDR3 loop reads CSARIRDRGMYGYTF. The CDR3 DNA reads as TGCAGTGCTAGGATCCGGGACAGGGGAATGTATGGCTACACCTTC.

This clonotype was observed many times. This sequence joins TRBV7-2 and TRBJ2-7, with D tentatively TRBD2 (5 bases). Germline values: CDR1 SGHTA, CDR2 FQGNSA. The CDR3 spans 14 residues. V was clipped by 2 bases and J by 7 bases, with 15 bases between them. CDR3 nucleotide sequence: TGTGCCAGCAGCTTAACCGGCCTCCGGGGTGAGCAGTACTTC. Protein product: CASSLTGLRGEQYF.

The V call is TRBV23-1, the J call TRBJ2-5; no firm D call. TRBV23-1 belongs to the ORF category, with a function that is uncertain. This CDR3 has 15 amino acids. Trimming stripped 4 bases from V and 6 bases from J, with 18 bases between. CDR3 loop: CASSRRPFWEKTQYF. CDR3 bases: TGCGCCAGCAGTCGGCGTCCTTTCTGGGAAAAGACCCAGTACTTC.

There are a few counts of this clonotype. The chain combines TRBV29-1 with TRBJ2-5; either TRBD1 or TRBD2 may fit D (5 bases each). The CDR3 has 12 residues. The V end lost 3 bases, the J end lost 1 base, and 6 bases lay between the germline ends. Germline CDR1 reads SQVTM; CDR2 reads ANQGSEA. The CDR3 reads CSVERGQETQYF. The CDR3 nucleotides read TGCAGCGTTGAGAGGGGCCAAGAGACCCAGTACTTC.

The V call is TRBV5-6, the J call TRBJ1-2; TRBD1 agrees at 9 bases. Germline V gene lookup returns CDR1 SGHDT and CDR2 YYEEEE. The CDR3 extends over 16 amino acids. The V segment lost 2 bases and the J segment 6 bases; nucleotides outside the gene matches: 11. The CDR3 reads CASSFYGGQGSNGYTF. In DNA, the CDR3 is TGTGCCAGCAGCTTCTACGGGGGACAGGGCTCGAATGGCTACACCTTC.